Listed below are T cell receptor beta chains from one sample, sequenced in a study of early T cells in non-severe SARS-CoV-2 infection. Each CDR3 protein gets one entry after TCRdb re-called the 5' RACE reads with MiXCR. The sample yields more than 95,000 distinct CDR3 sequences, about 16% seen once. The source material was whole blood. Every receptor here comes from an adult who was a healthcare worker with PCR-confirmed SARS-CoV-2 infection or an uninfected control (not recorded which). Each CDR3 is given with its conserved first and last residue. A D gene is named only where the DNA matches it firmly. Size values are once, few and many counts, or a class for expanded clones, and some rows have none.

v_gene	abundance	d_gene	j_gene	len	CDR3aa	CDR3nt
TRBV5-4	-	-	TRBJ2-2	16	CASSQRQAGRTGELFF	TGTGCCAGCAGCCAACGACAGGCCGGAAGGACCGGGGAGCTGTTTTTT
TRBV7-2	-	-	TRBJ1-5	14	CASSRDGGNQPQHF	TGTGCCAGCAGCAGGGACGGGGGGAATCAGCCCCAGCATTTT
TRBV29-1	-	-	TRBJ2-3	15	CSVVPLGEPTDTQYF	TGCAGCGTTGTGCCGTTGGGGGAGCCCACAGATACGCAGTATTTT
TRBV12-3/TRBV12-4	few	-	TRBJ1-1	13	CASSRLLNTEAFF	TGTGCCAGCAGTCGTCTTCTGAACACTGAAGCTTTCTTT
TRBV6-9	few	-	TRBJ2-1	15	CASSYPPTSNNEQFF	TGTGCCAGCAGTTATCCCCCAACTAGTAACAATGAGCAGTTCTTC
TRBV15	-	TRBD1	TRBJ2-4	14	CATSRTGEGNIQYF	TGTGCCACCAGCAGGACAGGGGAAGGAAACATTCAGTACTTC
TRBV2	many	TRBD1	TRBJ2-1	15	CASSFGTGSYNEQFF	TGTGCCAGCAGTTTCGGGACAGGGTCCTACAATGAGCAGTTCTTC
TRBV15	-	-	TRBJ1-4	11	CATSRVGKLFF	TGTGCCACCAGCAGAGTTGGAAAACTGTTTTTT
TRBV4-1	few	TRBD1	TRBJ1-6	14	CASSQGVYNSPLHF	TGCGCCAGCAGTCAGGGGGTGTATAATTCACCCCTCCACTTT
TRBV20-1	few	TRBD2	TRBJ2-1	18	CSARAPTSGGFSYNEQFF	TGCAGTGCTAGGGCCCCAACTAGCGGGGGGTTCTCCTACAATGAGCAGTTCTTC
TRBV7-6	-	TRBD2	TRBJ2-7	13	CASSDRGAYEQYF	TGTGCCAGCAGCGATCGGGGGGCCTACGAGCAGTACTTC
TRBV5-1	few	TRBD1	TRBJ1-1	17	CASSSRTGPVMNTEAFF	TGCGCCAGCAGCTCTCGGACAGGCCCGGTCATGAACACTGAAGCTTTCTTT
TRBV4-2	few	-	TRBJ2-7	17	CASSQVGGDRVSYEQYF	TGTGCCAGCAGCCAAGTTGGAGGGGACCGCGTGTCCTACGAGCAGTACTTC
TRBV7-3	many	-	TRBJ1-3	13	CASSLDWENTIYF	TGTGCCAGCAGCTTAGATTGGGAAAACACCATATATTTT
TRBV11-2	-	-	TRBJ2-1	14	CASSSRVLYNEQFF	TGTGCCAGCAGCTCCAGGGTCTTATACAATGAGCAGTTCTTC
TRBV19	-	-	TRBJ1-5	15	CASSLRQYSNQPQHF	TGTGCCAGTAGTCTTCGCCAGTATAGCAATCAGCCCCAGCATTTT
TRBV6-5	-	TRBD1	TRBJ2-7	13	CASRRQGGNEQYF	TGTGCCAGCAGAAGACAGGGGGGCAACGAGCAGTACTTC
TRBV2	few	-	TRBJ1-1	12	CAIGSGDTEAFF	TGTGCCATCGGGAGCGGGGACACTGAAGCTTTCTTT
TRBV9	-	-	TRBJ2-2	14	CASSPVGNTGELFF	TGTGCCAGCAGCCCTGTCGGGAACACCGGGGAGCTGTTTTTT
TRBV7-8	-	TRBD1	TRBJ1-1	14	CASSSGQGLAEAFF	TGTGCCAGCAGCTCTGGACAGGGGCTAGCTGAAGCTTTCTTT
TRBV18	-	-	TRBJ2-5	14	CASSPSRAQKTQYF	TGTGCCAGCTCGCCTAGCCGGGCTCAAAAGACCCAGTACTTC
TRBV20-1	-	-	TRBJ2-3	15	CSAFRGPTSTDTQYF	TGCAGTGCATTCCGGGGCCCAACTAGCACAGATACGCAGTATTTT
TRBV24-1	-	-	TRBJ1-1	12	CATSDRGIEAFF	TGTGCCACCAGTGATAGAGGGATTGAAGCTTTCTTT
TRBV20-1	-	-	TRBJ2-4	14	CSAREPSGLDIQYF	TGCAGTGCTAGAGAACCCTCAGGGTTAGACATTCAGTACTTC
TRBV7-2	few	-	TRBJ1-3	14	CASNLGGSGNTIYF	TGTGCCAGCAACCTAGGGGGCTCTGGAAACACCATATATTTT
TRBV5-1	-	-	TRBJ1-4	14	CASSLPGPSEKLFF	TGCGCCAGCAGCTTACCAGGGCCGTCTGAAAAACTGTTTTTT
TRBV11-2	many	-	TRBJ1-2	13	CASSPTSQGGYTF	TGTGCCAGCAGCCCCACCTCCCAGGGCGGCTACACCTTC
TRBV4-1	-	TRBD1	TRBJ2-3	16	CASQPSGGQGRVTQYF	TGCGCCAGCCAACCTTCTGGGGGACAGGGAAGAGTCACGCAGTATTTT
TRBV3-1	-	-	TRBJ1-5	15	CASSPSGGRSQPQHF	TGTGCCAGCAGCCCCAGCGGGGGGCGCAGTCAGCCCCAGCATTTT